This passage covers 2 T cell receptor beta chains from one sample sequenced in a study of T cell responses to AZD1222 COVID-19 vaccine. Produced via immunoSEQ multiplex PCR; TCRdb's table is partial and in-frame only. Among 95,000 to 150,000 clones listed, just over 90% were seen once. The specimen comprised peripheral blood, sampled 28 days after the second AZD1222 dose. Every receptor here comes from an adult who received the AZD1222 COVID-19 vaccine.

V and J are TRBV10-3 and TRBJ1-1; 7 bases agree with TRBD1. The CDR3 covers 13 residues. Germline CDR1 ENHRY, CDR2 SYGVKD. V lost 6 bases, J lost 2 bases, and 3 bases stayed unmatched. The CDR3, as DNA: TGTGCCATCAGGGGGACAGCCAACACTGAAGCTTTCTTT. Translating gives CAIRGTANTEAFF.

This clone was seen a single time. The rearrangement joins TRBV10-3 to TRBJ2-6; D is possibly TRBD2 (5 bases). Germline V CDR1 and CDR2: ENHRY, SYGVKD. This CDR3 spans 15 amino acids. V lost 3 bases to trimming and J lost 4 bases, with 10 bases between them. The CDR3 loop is CAISEGPGGANVLTF. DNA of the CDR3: TGTGCCATCAGTGAAGGGCCGGGGGGGGCCAACGTCCTGACTTTC.